This TCR beta chain was obtained from a study of blood T cell repertoires in COVID-19. Across the study: Specimens from acute and convalescent COVID-19 originated in the United States, Italy and Spain.

Here immunoSEQ multiplex PCR was the method, and the copy in TCRdb shows in-frame clones only, minus some. The sample carries approximately 250,000 clones, approximately 86% recorded once. CDR3 length equals 14 residues. Between the trimmed V and J ends, which lost 3 bases and 6 bases, there was a span of 12 bases. The germline gives CDR1 MDHEN, CDR2 SYDVKM. The J gene is TRBJ1-5, the V gene TRBV28; TRBD1 is a possible D gene (5 bases). Input material: peripheral blood. The clonotype originates from a man aged 35 to 55 with active or convalescent COVID-19. DNA for the CDR3: TGTGCCAGCAGTTTTTCCGGGAGGGGTCAGCCCCAGCATTTT. It codes for CASSFSGRGQPQHF.